This is a list of T cell receptor beta chains from one sample in a study of T cells in Graves' hyperthyroidism and ophthalmopathy. TCRdb called the multiplex PCR reads again in MiXCR, with one record for every CDR3 protein. The sample includes 500,000 to 650,000 distinct CDR3 sequences, about 20% seen only once; the top ten take 47%. Sample: blood. The receptor set was obtained from a man aged 35-49 years with Graves' ophthalmopathy. CDR3s include the opening cysteine and the closing phenylalanine or tryptophan. The order of the fields is J gene, D gene, V gene, clone size, CDR3 protein, CDR3 DNA. A D gene is named only where the DNA matches it firmly. Expanded clones get a size class; other rows say once, few or many, or leave the size out.

TRBJ2-1 TRBD2 TRBV11-1 many CASSLGSGSYNEQFF TGTGCCAGCAGCTTGGGTAGCGGGTCCTACAATGAGCAGTTCTTC
TRBJ2-1 TRBD2 TRBV20-1 NA CSASPGGEFYNEQFF TGCAGTGCTAGTCCCGGGGGGGAATTCTACAATGAGCAGTTCTTC
TRBJ2-1 TRBD2 TRBV4-1 NA CASSQAGLAGGPLSYNEQFF TGCGCCAGCAGCCAAGCGGGACTAGCGGGGGGGCCATTGTCCTACAATGAGCAGTTCTTC
TRBJ2-7 NA TRBV27 many CASSLEQGIYYEQYF TGTGCCAGCAGTTTAGAGCAGGGAATCTACTACGAGCAGTACTTC
TRBJ2-1 TRBD1 TRBV7-2 NA CASSLGDSRNEQFF TGTGCCAGCAGCTTAGGGGACAGTAGGAATGAGCAGTTCTTC
TRBJ2-5 NA TRBV20-1 few CSARDIVARPQETQYF TGCAGTGCTAGAGATATAGTAGCGAGACCCCAAGAGACCCAGTACTTC
TRBJ2-7 TRBD1 TRBV11-2 many CASSSSRDRTIYEQYF TGTGCCAGCAGCTCGTCCCGGGACAGGACTATCTACGAGCAGTACTTC
TRBJ2-7 NA TRBV3-1 many CASSPLRSYYEQYF TGTGCCAGCAGCCCCCTGAGATCATACTACGAGCAGTACTTC
TRBJ2-3 NA TRBV6-1 few CASSRAQTTDTQYF TGTGCCAGCAGTCGAGCACAGACCACAGATACGCAGTATTTT
TRBJ2-1 NA TRBV27 many CASAKGSSSYNEQFF TGTGCCAGCGCGAAGGGGTCAAGCTCCTACAATGAGCAGTTCTTC
TRBJ2-5 NA TRBV28 many CASTLQVQETQYF TGTGCCAGCACCCTACAGGTTCAAGAGACCCAGTACTTC
TRBJ2-5 TRBD2 TRBV5-1 few CASSSDGGQETQYF TGCGCCAGCAGCTCAGACGGGGGGCAAGAGACCCAGTACTTC
TRBJ1-6 NA TRBV9 NA CASSVDGRGSYNSPLHF TGTGCCAGCAGCGTAGATGGTAGGGGATCCTATAATTCACCCCTCCACTTT
TRBJ1-1 TRBD1 TRBV7-3 many CASSFEDRGRWNTEAFF TGTGCCAGCAGCTTCGAGGACAGGGGGCGCTGGAACACTGAAGCTTTCTTT
TRBJ1-1 NA TRBV7-9 many CASSLGTNTEAFF TGTGCCAGCAGTTTGGGGACGAACACTGAAGCTTTCTTT
TRBJ2-7 TRBD2 TRBV7-2 many CASSPGGRRGGGQYF TGTGCCAGCAGCCCAGGCGGGAGGCGGGGGGGCGGGCAGTACTTC
TRBJ1-1 TRBD1 TRBV7-2 NA CASSSEGADTEAFF TGTGCCAGCAGCTCGGAGGGGGCGGACACTGAAGCTTTCTTT
TRBJ2-3 NA TRBV20-1 few CSARRMGTDTQYF TGCAGTGCTAGGCGAATGGGCACAGATACGCAGTATTTT
TRBJ2-7 NA TRBV3-1 many CASSQAQGPSYEQYF TGTGCCAGCAGCCAAGCGCAGGGGCCTAGCTACGAGCAGTACTTC
TRBJ1-2 TRBD1 TRBV6-1 NA CASTGGQGTYYGYTF TGTGCCAGCACCGGTGGACAGGGGACCTACTATGGCTACACCTTC
TRBJ2-7 NA TRBV6-1 NA CASSYEAVYEQYF TGTGCCAGCAGTTATGAGGCGGTGTACGAGCAGTACTTC
TRBJ1-2 TRBD1 TRBV7-9 many CASSDRWTGYGYTF TGTGCCAGCAGCGACCGGTGGACAGGCTATGGCTACACCTTC
TRBJ1-1 TRBD1 TRBV7-9 many CAGQGRGTEAFF TGTGCCGGACAGGGTCGGGGCACTGAAGCTTTCTTT
TRBJ1-3 NA TRBV4-2 NA CASNQDSRQSGNTIYF TGTGCCAGCAACCAAGACAGTCGACAGTCTGGAAACACCATATATTTT
TRBJ2-7 NA TRBV27 few CASSFRGADYEQYF TGTGCCAGCAGTTTTAGGGGGGCAGACTACGAGCAGTACTTC
TRBJ1-1 TRBD1 TRBV6-1 NA CASSGTGGWTEAFF TGTGCCAGCAGTGGGACAGGGGGCTGGACTGAAGCTTTCTTT
TRBJ1-4 TRBD1 TRBV3-1 many CASKPGQGNEKLFF TGTGCCAGCAAGCCGGGACAGGGTAATGAAAAACTGTTTTTT
TRBJ1-2 TRBD1 TRBV3-1 NA CASSQEGTGGPYGYTF TGTGCCAGCAGCCAAGAGGGGACAGGGGGGCCCTATGGCTACACCTTC
TRBJ2-7 TRBD2 TRBV7-8 many CASSLGLAGGYSEQYF TGTGCCAGCAGCCTGGGACTAGCGGGAGGATATAGCGAGCAGTACTTC
TRBJ1-1 TRBD1 TRBV29-1 few CSGTGAMNTEAFF TGCAGCGGGACAGGGGCCATGAACACTGAAGCTTTCTTT
TRBJ2-2 NA TRBV30 NA CAWSELYGELFF TGTGCCTGGAGTGAGTTATACGGGGAGCTGTTTTTT
TRBJ2-7 NA TRBV30 NA CAWMERSYEQYF TGTGCCTGGATGGAGAGATCCTACGAGCAGTACTTC
TRBJ1-1 NA TRBV18 many CASSPPTVLNTEAFF TGTGCCAGCTCACCCCCGACAGTCCTGAACACTGAAGCTTTCTTT
TRBJ1-6 NA TRBV7-9 NA CASSFLQPSPLHF TGTGCCAGCAGCTTTTTACAGCCTTCGCCCCTCCACTTT
TRBJ1-2 TRBD1 TRBV30 many CAWSLGTGVSYTF TGTGCCTGGAGCCTAGGGACAGGGGTTAGCTACACCTTC
TRBJ2-6 NA TRBV20-1 NA CSARERESSGANVLTF TGCAGTGCTAGAGAAAGAGAGAGCTCTGGGGCCAACGTCCTGACTTTC
TRBJ1-6 TRBD1 TRBV3-1 NA CASSQLQGVRHSPLHF TGTGCCAGCAGCCAACTTCAGGGGGTCCGGCATTCACCCCTCCACTTT
TRBJ2-3 NA TRBV11-2 many CASSLRLPAGGTDTQYF TGTGCCAGCAGCTTACGGCTACCAGCGGGCGGCACAGATACGCAGTATTTT
TRBJ2-5 NA TRBV7-3 NA CASSRTPRQGETQYF TGTGCCAGCAGTCGCACGCCGAGACAAGGGGAGACCCAGTACTTC
TRBJ1-3 TRBD1 TRBV11-3 NA CASSPGQLNSGNTIYF TGTGCCAGCAGCCCGGGACAGCTAAACTCTGGAAACACCATATATTTT
TRBJ1-1 TRBD1 TRBV11-2 NA CASSSTRGGTEAFF TGTGCCAGCAGTTCGACCAGGGGGGGAACTGAAGCTTTCTTT
TRBJ2-5 TRBD1 TRBV20-1 many CSARPGTGQETQYF TGCAGTGCCAGACCCGGGACAGGCCAAGAGACCCAGTACTTC
TRBJ2-1 NA TRBV7-2 few CASLGGRASNEQFF TGTGCCAGCCTAGGGGGGAGGGCCTCGAATGAGCAGTTCTTC
TRBJ1-6 NA TRBV6-1 NA CASAVEGRANSLLHF TGTGCCAGCGCAGTGGAGGGCAGGGCAAATTCACTCCTCCACTTT
TRBJ2-7 NA TRBV11-2 NA CASSTGSSYEQYF TGTGCCAGCAGTACAGGGAGCTCCTACGAGCAGTACTTC
TRBJ2-3 NA TRBV7-6 many CASSLGPGGRGTDTQYF TGTGCCAGCAGCTTAGGCCCCGGGGGGCGCGGCACAGATACGCAGTATTTT
TRBJ1-5 NA TRBV30 NA CAWSGGLTNQPQHF TGTGCCTGGAGTGGGGGTCTGACAAATCAGCCCCAGCATTTT
TRBJ1-2 NA TRBV14 NA CASSQDLAYGYTF TGTGCCAGCAGCCAAGATCTGGCCTATGGCTACACCTTC
TRBJ2-7 NA TRBV28 NA CATSDPGVYEQYF TGTGCCACCAGCGACCCCGGGGTATACGAGCAGTACTTC
TRBJ2-5 NA TRBV5-1 NA CARVMRDQETQYF TGCGCCAGAGTGATGAGGGATCAAGAGACCCAGTACTTC
TRBJ1-2 NA TRBV6-5 NA CASRYLHTTENYGYTF TGTGCCAGCAGATATCTCCATACTACAGAAAACTATGGCTACACCTTC